This T cell receptor (beta chain) was recovered during a study of T cells in Graves' hyperthyroidism and ophthalmopathy (dated by TCRdb to the late 2010s). In the study overall: Peripheral blood was collected at initial diagnosis, before any treatment. TCR V-J signatures able to tell the groups apart were searched for in a discovery cohort of 100 patients, of whom over 40 had Graves' ophthalmopathy and 57 had stable Graves' hyperthyroidism. Whether ophthalmopathy could be predicted prospectively was tested in an independent validation cohort made up of 18 to 20 hyperthyroidism patients plus 17 patients who later progressed to ophthalmopathy. The 75 to 100 discovery patients were divided at random into training and test sets in a 7:3 ratio. Thyroid tissue and blood T-cell repertoires from about 6 Graves' hyperthyroidism patients were also compared in the study. After sampling, hyperthyroidism patients received methimazole starting at 30 mg daily, and ophthalmopathy patients received high-dose intravenous methylprednisolone. The paper describes TCR Vbeta CDR3 sequencing of some 130 peripheral blood samples, made up of some 42 ophthalmopathy patients, 70 to 75 hyperthyroidism patients and 17 progressor patients.

Concerning this clonotype itself: No antigen is known for it. One junction end disagrees with the germline gene, perhaps due to a read error.

What the authors observed across the whole study: No statistical method was used to set the sample size in advance, and investigators knew the group allocation. Most expanded thyroid clonotypes (frequency above 0.001) were also detected in blood, a finding suggesting that blood repertoires may reflect thyroid immune responses. In validation, the model predicted progression to ophthalmopathy a median of around 6.5 months before onset, with over 60% sensitivity and about 75% specificity. A 13 V-J signature model separated ophthalmopathy from stable hyperthyroidism, with around 91% sensitivity and 81.08% specificity in cross-validation and 80%/75% in testing.

Graves' hyperthyroidism was defined as stable when no progression to ophthalmopathy occurred over 18 months of follow-up. Hyperthyroidism patients were aged 18 to 65 years and newly diagnosed, with disease duration of less than 2 months. Exclusion was applied to patients with uncontrolled infections, other autoimmune diseases, pregnancy or lactation. Diagnoses were established on the basis of clinical symptoms, serum thyroxine and TRAb, thyroid ultrasound, and orbital computed tomography. PBMCs were separated from 7.5 to 10 ml of fresh peripheral blood using Ficoll-Paque density gradient centrifugation. Trizol reagent was used to extract total RNA, and RNA quality was then checked on an Agilent 2100 Bioanalyzer. Amplification of TCR beta CDR3 regions was carried out from RNA transcripts. The TCR CDR3 was subjected to a first round of RT-PCR using the HTBI primer set and the Qiagen OneStep RT-PCR kit. A second multiplex PCR round built the libraries, followed by size selection and purification. Libraries were sequenced paired-end with 100 bp reads on an Illumina HiSeq2000. The paper's data handling went like this. SOAPnuke was used to process the raw data, throwing out any read that contained adapters or uncalled bases, had a mean Phred below 15, or lacked an exact constant-primer or identifier match. High-quality paired reads were merged using COPE v1.2.5, and each unique nucleotide sequence was defined as a clonotype. MiTCR v1.1 was used to align the clonotypes against IMGT TRBV, TRBD and TRBJ reference segments. The analysis was restricted to V-J combinations with a frequency above 0.0001, which together covered about 99% of the repertoires. The TCS score was defined as the ratio of F50 (clonal expansion) to E x V (chaos), calculated using BLOSUM62-based TCRdist between CDR3 peptides within each V-J. Welch's t-statistics and random forest reduced roughly 530 V-J features to 13, which were used in a naive Bayes classifier (R e1071). The raw public data were reprocessed by TCRdb itself: fastp quality trimming at Q25, MiXCR clonotype calling, in-frame beta chains only. Rows matching on CDR3 protein sequence are summarized as one entry with the most common DNA and genes. The V and J calls and clone size are TCRdb's, not the authors'. The sample profile shows around 180,000 distinct CDR3 sequences; 15% to 20% of them were found once. Of the sample, roughly 30% is held by the ten largest clones.

The source of this sequence is a woman aged 50 to 60 with Graves' hyperthyroidism. Source material: blood.

The nucleotides are TGTGCCAGCATCCTAGCTCGGACCGCTAACACTGAAGCTTCCTTT. This sequence encodes CASILARTANTEASF. The V and J genes are TRBV7-8 and TRBJ1-1, with the D gene uncertain. Spanning cysteine to phenylalanine, the CDR3 consists of 15 amino acids. Solely the CDR3 DNA is kept, with 45 bases framed from the first base. CDR1 SGHVS and CDR2 FQNEAQ are derived from the germline V gene.